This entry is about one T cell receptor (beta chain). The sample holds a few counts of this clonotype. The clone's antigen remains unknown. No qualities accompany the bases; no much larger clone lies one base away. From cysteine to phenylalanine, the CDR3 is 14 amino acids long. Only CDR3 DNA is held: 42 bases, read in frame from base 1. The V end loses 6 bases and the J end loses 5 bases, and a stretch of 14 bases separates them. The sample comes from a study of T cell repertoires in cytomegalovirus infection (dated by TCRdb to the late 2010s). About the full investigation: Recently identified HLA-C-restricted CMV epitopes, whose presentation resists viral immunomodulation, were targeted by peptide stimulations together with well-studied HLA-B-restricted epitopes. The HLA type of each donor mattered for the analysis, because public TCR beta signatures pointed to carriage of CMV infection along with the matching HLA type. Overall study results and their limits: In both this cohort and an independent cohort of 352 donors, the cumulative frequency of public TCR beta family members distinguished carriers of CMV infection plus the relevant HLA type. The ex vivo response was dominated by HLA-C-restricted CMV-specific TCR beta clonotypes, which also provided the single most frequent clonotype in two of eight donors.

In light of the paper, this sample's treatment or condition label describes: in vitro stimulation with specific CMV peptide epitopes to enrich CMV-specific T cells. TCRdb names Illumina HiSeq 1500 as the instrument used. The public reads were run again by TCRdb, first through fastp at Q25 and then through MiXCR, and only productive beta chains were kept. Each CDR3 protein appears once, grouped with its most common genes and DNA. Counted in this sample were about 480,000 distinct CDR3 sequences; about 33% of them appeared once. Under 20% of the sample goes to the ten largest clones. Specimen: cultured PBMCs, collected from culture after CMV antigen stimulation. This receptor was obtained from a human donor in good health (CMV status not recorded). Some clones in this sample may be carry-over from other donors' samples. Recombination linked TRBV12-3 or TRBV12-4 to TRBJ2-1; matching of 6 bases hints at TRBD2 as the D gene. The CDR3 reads CASSQTSPHNEQFF. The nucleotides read TGTGCCAGCAGCCAGACTAGTCCCCACAATGAGCAGTTCTTC.